These 31 T cell receptor beta chains were all obtained from the same sample, sequenced in a study of blood T cell repertoires in COVID-19 (dated by TCRdb to 2020 to 2022). Library preparation used the immunoSEQ multiplex PCR assay. This is the immuneACCESS table as TCRdb keeps it, with only in-frame sequences that have V and J called. A part of the clones is gone; compared with another copy, unresolved V genes explain less than half, and the rest is unexplained. The sample table lists under 250,000 clones, around 80% of them with a count of one. The ten most abundant clones make up about 13% of the sample. Sequenced input: peripheral blood. Source of these receptors: a human donor in a cohort sampled during active COVID-19.

The chain carries TRBV7-2 and TRBJ2-3; D gene uncertain. Between the trimmed V and J ends, which lost 3 bases and 4 bases, there was a span of 8 bases. Germline CDR1 is SGHTA and CDR2 is FQGNSA. The CDR3 sequence is 13 residues long. The CDR3 spells CASSFPRADTQYF. DNA for the CDR3: TGTGCCAGCAGCTTCCCCCGGGCAGATACGCAGTATTTT.

The chain carries TRBV6-6 and TRBJ1-4; D is perhaps TRBD1 (6 bases). This CDR3 has 15 residues. V lost 2 bases to trimming and J lost 2 bases, with 9 bases between them. Germline assignment: CDR1 MNHNY and CDR2 SVGAGI (reference sequence). CDR3 sequence (DNA): TGTGCCAGCAGTTACGGGCAGGGGACTAATGAAAAACTGTTTTTT. It is translated as CASSYGQGTNEKLFF.

This clone was detected many times. V usage is TRBV24-1 and J usage is TRBJ2-7; 7 nucleotides align to TRBD1. The CDR3 extends over 14 amino acids. V dropped 7 bases and J dropped 3; count of bases not matched to a gene: 8. Looked up from germline, CDR1 is KGHDR and CDR2 is SFDVKD. The CDR3 DNA follows: TGTGCCACCAGCTCGCAGGGGGTATTCTACGAGCAGTACTTC. Its protein product is CATSSQGVFYEQYF.

Only a few counts were recorded for this clone. The rearrangement joins TRBV30 to TRBJ2-7, with TRBD2 identical over 8 bases. Germline CDR1 is GTSNPN and CDR2 is SVGIG (reference sequence). This CDR3 is built from 13 residues. V was clipped by 1 base and J by 4 bases; unmatched bases: 3. This CDR3 reads CAWSALAVYEQYF. CDR3 sequence (DNA): TGTGCCTGGAGTGCACTAGCGGTATACGAGCAGTACTTC. The full variable domain, its missing parts supplied by reference TRBV30 and TRBJ2-7, is SQTIHQWPATLVQPVGSPLSLECTVEGTSNPNLYWYRQAAGRGLQLLFYSVGIGQISSEVPQNLSASRPQDRQFILSSKKLLLSDSGFYLCAWSALAVYEQYFGPGTRLTVT.

The CDR3 protein is CASRQGQGSFYEQYF. The DNA of the CDR3 is TGTGCCAGCAGACAGGGACAGGGGTCTTTCTACGAGCAGTACTTC. The chain carries TRBV6-5 and TRBJ2-7; 10 nucleotides line up with TRBD1. The CDR3 length is 15 residues. The junction had 8 bases not matched to a gene; V was cut back by 6 bases and J by 3 bases. Germline loops: CDR1 MNHEY, CDR2 SVGAGI.

The V gene is TRBV5-8, the J gene TRBJ2-3; maybe TRBD1 (6 bases). This CDR3 is 17 amino acids long. V was shortened by 4 bases and J by 1 base, with 19 bases between the two germline ends. The V gene's germline CDR1 is SGHTS and CDR2 YDEGEE. Here the CDR3 DNA reads TGTGCCAGCAGCCCCGGGGCAGGGGTTTTGCGCACAGATACGCAGTATTTT. It yields the protein CASSPGAGVLRTDTQYF.

Regarding this clone: Other DNA sequences in this sample translate to the same CDR3. This chain connects TRBV28 to TRBJ2-7; the D is unclear. Germline V gives CDR1 MDHEN, CDR2 SYDVKM. The CDR3 is 12 residues long. V lost 4 bases and J lost 3, with 7 bases in between. CDR3 nucleotide sequence: TGTGCCAGCAGTTCCCCGGGCTACGAGCAGTACTTC. Translating it yields CASSSPGYEQYF.

The chain uses TRBV12-5 and TRBJ1-3; tentatively, D is TRBD1 (5 bases). Trimming cost V 1 base and J 0 bases, with 7 bases left between them. Germline lookup yields CDR1 LGHNT and CDR2 FRNRAP. The CDR3 has 15 residues. The CDR3 loop reads CASGLGQSSGNTIYF. CDR3 bases: TGTGCTAGTGGTTTGGGACAGAGCTCTGGAAACACCATATATTTT. Together with reference TRBV12-5 and TRBJ1-3, the CDR3 gives the full variable domain: DARVTQTPRHKVTEMGQEVTMRCQPILGHNTVFWYRQTMMQGLELLAYFRNRAPLDDSGMPKDRFSAEMPDATLATLKIQPSEPRDSAVYFCASGLGQSSGNTIYFGEGSWLTVV.

This clone was observed a handful of times. The rearrangement joins TRBV4-1 to TRBJ1-1; a possible D gene is TRBD1 (6 bases). This CDR3 is built from 15 residues. Germline assignment: CDR1 MGHRA and CDR2 YSYEKL. V was pared by 5 bases and J by 2 bases, with 15 bases between. The CDR3 DNA follows: TGCGCCAGCAGCGCAGGGGTGGGCCGCAACACTGAAGCTTTCTTT. It encodes CASSAGVGRNTEAFF.

Here the CDR3 reads CASSVTSGMGEQFF. The CDR3 DNA follows: TGTGCCAGCAGCGTAACTAGCGGGATGGGTGAGCAGTTCTTC. The chain joins TRBV9 to TRBJ2-1, with 10 nucleotides matching TRBD2. The CDR3 covers 14 residues. The trim removed 1 base at V and 9 bases at J, leaving 4 bases unmatched. Germline CDR1 and CDR2: SGDLS and YYNGEE.

The chain links TRBV28 to TRBJ2-3; D is unresolved. This CDR3 has 14 amino acids. CDR1 and CDR2 from the germline V gene are MDHEN and SYDVKM. The V end was cut by 3 bases, the J end by 0 bases, with 7 bases between. The CDR3 nucleotides read TGTGCCAGCAGTTTCGTCACAAGCACAGATACGCAGTATTTT. It encodes CASSFVTSTDTQYF. Full variable domain (outside the CDR3, taken from reference TRBV28 and TRBJ2-3): DVKVTQSSRYLVKRTGEKVFLECVQDMDHENMFWYRQDPGLGLRLIYFSYDVKMKEKGDIPEGYSVSREKKERFSLILESASTNQTSMYLCASSFVTSTDTQYFGPGTRLTVL.

CDR3 residues: CAARSGGWTGELFF. As DNA, the CDR3 is TGTGCCGCCCGTTCAGGGGGATGGACCGGGGAGCTGTTTTTT. The rearrangement joins TRBV24-1 to TRBJ2-2, with 7 bases identical to TRBD1. V lost 12 bases, J lost 5 bases, and 11 bases stayed unmatched. Germline V gene sequence: CDR1 KGHDR, CDR2 SFDVKD. The CDR3 has 14 amino acids.

The chain is built from TRBV29-1 and TRBJ2-2; D uncertain. The CDR3 contains 14 residues. Germline V CDR1 and CDR2: SQVTM, ANQGSEA. Trimming removed 6 bases from V and 6 bases from J, with 17 bases in between. For the CDR3, the DNA is TGCAGCGTGAGACCCGACATGGGTGCCGGGGAGCTGTTTTTT. It encodes CSVRPDMGAGELFF.

The chain's CDR3 is CASSLGGRAETQYF. CDR3 sequence (DNA): TGTGCCAGCAGCTTAGGCGGGAGGGCCGAGACCCAGTACTTC. The V call is TRBV7-7, the J call TRBJ2-5; 9 positions match TRBD2. The CDR3 has 14 amino acids. Per germline, CDR1 SSHAT and CDR2 FNYEAQ (reference sequence). Germline trimming cut 1 base from V and 5 bases from J; bases unmatched to any gene: 2. Full variable domain (remainder filled in from reference TRBV7-7 and TRBJ2-5): GAGVSQSPRYKVTKRGQDVTLRCDPISSHATLYWYQQALGQGPEFLTYFNYEAQPDKSGLPSDRFSAERPEGSISTLTIQRTEQRDSAMYRCASSLGGRAETQYFGPGTRLLVL.

J is TRBJ1-2 and V is TRBV5-1; TRBD1 matches at 9 bases. V gave up 3 bases and J gave up 4 bases; unmatched junction bases: 7. The CDR3 spans 15 residues. The germline CDR1 and CDR2 sequences are SGHRS and YFSETQ. CDR3 bases: TGCGCCAGCAGCTCGGGGACAGGGTTTCCCTATGGCTACACCTTC. Protein: CASSSGTGFPYGYTF.

The chain couples TRBV5-6 to TRBJ2-7; 9 bases match TRBD2. Germline V lookup: CDR1 SGHDT, CDR2 YYEEEE. The CDR3 has 16 amino acids. The junction had 10 bases not matched to a gene; V was cut back by 4 bases and J by 2 bases. The chain's CDR3 is CASSVETSGLTYEQYF. As DNA, the CDR3 is TGTGCCAGCAGCGTGGAGACTAGCGGCCTAACCTACGAGCAGTACTTC.

This chain uses TRBV29-1 with TRBJ1-5, with D possibly being TRBD1 (6 bases). The CDR3 extends over 13 amino acids. V dropped 6 bases and J dropped 6 bases, with 15 bases sitting between them. Germline V gene lookup returns CDR1 SQVTM and CDR2 ANQGSEA. CDR3 sequence reads: CSVRLGAAQPQHF. In DNA form, the CDR3 reads TGCAGCGTGAGATTGGGGGCTGCTCAGCCCCAGCATTTT.

The chain employs TRBV7-9 and TRBJ2-7; 7 bases fit TRBD2. The CDR3 sequence is 16 residues long. The V gene's germline CDR1 is SEHNR and CDR2 FQNEAQ (reference sequence). V lost 1 base, J lost 3 bases, and 9 bases stayed unmatched. CDR3 amino acids: CASSLGETSSFYEQYF. As DNA, the CDR3 is TGTGCCAGCAGCTTAGGGGAGACTAGCTCGTTCTACGAGCAGTACTTC.

V is TRBV4-1 and J is TRBJ2-2; TRBD2 might be the D (5 bases). Germline CDR1 reads MGHRA; CDR2 reads YSYEKL. The CDR3 runs to 15 residues. V lost 3 bases, J lost 6 bases, and 14 bases lay in between. CDR3 sequence (DNA): TGCGCCAGCAGCCAGGCCCCGAGGGTGTCCGGGGAGCTGTTTTTT. This gives the protein CASSQAPRVSGELFF.

V usage is TRBV7-9 and J usage is TRBJ2-1; 8 bases match TRBD1. Trimming removed 1 base from V and 3 bases from J; junction bases left unmatched: 5. Germline V CDR1 and CDR2: SEHNR, FQNEAQ (reference sequence). CDR3 length: 16 amino acids. This CDR3 is CASSLGDRGIYNEQFF. CDR3 coding DNA: TGTGCCAGCAGCTTAGGAGACAGGGGCATCTACAATGAGCAGTTCTTC.

This clone occurred a few times. V usage is TRBV7-8 and J usage is TRBJ2-3, with D possibly matching TRBD2 (7 bases). The germline V gene has CDR1 SGHVS and CDR2 FQNEAQ. There are 14 residues in the CDR3. V shed 5 bases and J shed 8 bases, with 17 bases lying between them. The CDR3 sequence is CASSEGRGAGTQYF. In nucleotides, the CDR3 is TGTGCCAGCAGCGAGGGGAGGGGGGCCGGTACGCAGTATTTT.

The chain links TRBV6-6 to TRBJ2-5, with 9 nucleotides matching TRBD1. This CDR3 comprises 15 residues. After removal of 0 bases from V and 6 bases from J, the junction contained 5 bases not matched to a gene. Germline CDR1 MNHNY, CDR2 SVGAGI (reference sequence). CDR3 in DNA: TGTGCCAGCAGTTACTCGGGACAGGGCCGAAAGACCCAGTACTTC. As protein: CASSYSGQGRKTQYF.

J is TRBJ2-7 and V is TRBV21-1; the D call of TRBD1 is as the table states it, not checked on the DNA. TRBV21-1 corresponds to a pseudogene. The CDR3 has 15 residues. In nucleotides, the CDR3 is TGTGCCAGCAGCCCAGAGGCTCCTAGGGGGTACGAGCAGTACTTC. Translating it yields CASSPEAPRGYEQYF.

V usage is TRBV5-1 and J usage is TRBJ2-2; 10 positions match TRBD2. There are 18 residues in the CDR3. Trimming took 0 bases from V and 4 from J; bases not matched to a gene: 9. The germline V gene encodes CDR1 SGHRS and CDR2 YFSETQ. In DNA, the CDR3 is TGCGCCAGCAGCTTGGTTTCGGCTAGCGGGAGCATCACCGGGGAGCTGTTTTTT. This sequence encodes CASSLVSASGSITGELFF. Using reference TRBV5-1 and TRBJ2-2 for the parts outside the CDR3, the full variable domain is KAGVTQTPRYLIKTRGQQVTLSCSPISGHRSVSWYQQTPGQGLQFLFEYFSETQRNKGNFPGRFSGRQFSNSRSEMNVSTLELGDSALYLCASSLVSASGSITGELFFGEGSRLTVL.

This chain joins TRBV28 and TRBJ2-7, with D maybe TRBD1 (6 bases). From germline, CDR1 is MDHEN and CDR2 SYDVKM. This CDR3 is 13 amino acids long. The germline V and J ends were trimmed by 6 bases and 4 bases, with 13 bases remaining between them. In DNA, the CDR3 is TGTGCCAGCAGGCTGCAGGGGCGATACGAGCAGTACTTC. The encoded protein is CASRLQGRYEQYF.

The CDR3 here is CASSRGEGDYNEQFF. The CDR3 DNA follows: TGCGCCAGCAGCCGGGGGGAGGGCGACTACAATGAGCAGTTCTTC. The chain is built from TRBV4-1 and TRBJ2-1; 7 bases are shared with TRBD2. The trim removed 4 bases at V and 3 bases at J, leaving 6 bases unmatched. Per germline, CDR1 MGHRA and CDR2 YSYEKL. The CDR3 spans 15 residues.

The chain is built from TRBV3-1 (or the pseudogene TRBV3-2) and TRBJ2-7; no reliable D call. Trimming removed 0 bases at V and 2 bases at J, with 5 bases between. This CDR3 has 13 amino acids. Germline V gene lookup returns CDR1 LGHDT and CDR2 YNNKEL (reference sequence). The CDR3: CASSQDTTYEQYF. In nucleotides, the CDR3 is TGTGCCAGCAGCCAAGACACAACCTACGAGCAGTACTTC.

The CDR3, as DNA: TGTGCCAGCAGTCGCATGTATAGAGATACGCAGTATTTT. It is translated as CASSRMYRDTQYF. The chain uses TRBV28 and TRBJ2-3; D remains ambiguous. CDR1 is MDHEN and CDR2 is SYDVKM in the germline V gene. There are 13 residues in the CDR3. Deletions cut 5 bases from V and 5 bases from J, with 11 bases between.

The V and J genes are TRBV14 and TRBJ2-7; 8 nucleotides match TRBD1. Germline loops: CDR1 SGHDN, CDR2 FVKESK. J was trimmed by 5 bases and V by 4 bases; bases with no gene match: 1. The CDR3 runs to 12 residues. For the CDR3, the DNA is TGTGCCAGCAGCCGGACAGGGAACGAGCAGTACTTC. It yields the protein CASSRTGNEQYF. Drawing the rest from reference TRBV14 and TRBJ2-7, the complete variable domain is EAGVTQFPSHSVIEKGQTVTLRCDPISGHDNLYWYRRVMGKEIKFLLHFVKESKQDESGMPNNRFLAERTGGTYSTLKVQPAELEDSGVYFCASSRTGNEQYFGPGTRLTVT.

This chain uses TRBV2 with TRBJ2-7, with TRBD2 matching over 13 bases. The length of the CDR3 is 16 residues. V was clipped by 3 bases and J by 0 bases; unmatched bases: 2. Per the germline V gene, CDR1 is SNHLY and CDR2 is FYNNEI. CDR3 bases: TGTGCCAGCAGTGATGGACTAGCGGGAGTCTCCTACGAGCAGTACTTC. This encodes CASSDGLAGVSYEQYF.

The CDR3 reads CASSSQGAGQTGELFF. The CDR3 bases are TGTGCCAGCAGTTCCCAGGGGGCAGGGCAAACCGGGGAGCTGTTTTTT. V and J are TRBV6-2 or TRBV6-3 and TRBJ2-2; 8 nucleotides align to TRBD1. This CDR3 spans 16 amino acids. The germline CDR1 and CDR2 sequences are MNHEY and SVGEGT. V trimming: 4 bases; J trimming: 5 bases; junction bases outside the gene matches: 9.